This T cell receptor beta chain was sequenced for a study of CD8 T cells in ankylosing spondylitis. Study-wide results and caveats: For ankylosing spondylitis blood, a TCR beta motif of several highly homologous variants appeared characteristic. Clones linked to disease were reported to show significant enrichment in matched ankylosing spondylitis synovial fluid.

As regards this clonotype: Its antigen is not identified.

The authors made TCR beta libraries by quantitative 5'-RACE with molecular barcodes. Via MiXCR, TCRdb re-called the 5' RACE reads, giving one row per CDR3 protein. Altogether more than 500,000 distinct CDR3 sequences are present, roughly 5.2% being singletons, with the ten largest covering 3% to 4%. The CDR3 loop spans 15 amino acids. V shed 3 bases and J 2 bases; nucleotides not matched to a gene: 7. Germline V gene lookup returns CDR1 LGHNA and CDR2 YNFKEQ. The sequence came from a male donor with ankylosing spondylitis. The specimen was blood, either unsorted or a sorted T cell fraction (not recorded which). The chain employs TRBV4-2 and TRBJ2-7, with 7 positions matching TRBD1. The CDR3 spells CASSQERQGTYEQYF. DNA for the CDR3: TGTGCCAGCAGCCAGGAAAGACAGGGTACCTACGAGCAGTACTTC.